Each of the 10 T cell receptor beta chains below was sequenced from the same sample in a study of regulatory T cells in long-lasting Graves disease. The authors built TCR beta libraries using iRepertoire HTBI primers and Arm-PCR of CDR3 regions. TCRdb itself ran the multiplex PCR reads through MiXCR, one entry per CDR3 protein. The sample shows approximately 350,000 distinct CDR3 sequences, 15% to 20% of them seen only once. Time point noted: newly diagnosed GD, antithyroid drugs for less than 3 months. RNA extracted from PBMCs served as the sequencing template. The sample was also reused in another study, on T cells in Graves' hyperthyroidism and ophthalmopathy.

The material sequenced was peripheral blood mononuclear cells (PBMCs), taken at new diagnosis, from a patient treated with antithyroid drugs. The receptors come from a woman younger than 35 with Graves disease.

At least ten counts were recorded for this clonotype. The chain combines TRBV27 with TRBJ1-3; no clear D gene. CDR3 length: 13 amino acids. V was clipped by 4 bases and J by 4 bases, with 8 bases between them. CDR1 MNHEY and CDR2 SMNVEV come from the germline V gene (reference sequence). CDR3 loop: CASSSTGGNTIYF. In nucleotides, the CDR3 is TGTGCCAGCAGTTCGACCGGGGGAAACACCATATATTTT.

This clonotype was counted ten times or more. In DNA, the CDR3 is TGTGCCAGCAGGGGACAGGGTGGGGAGCCCCAGCATTTT. This gives the protein CASRGQGGEPQHF. The chain couples TRBV2 to TRBJ1-5; 9 bases match TRBD1. Germline loops: CDR1 SNHLY, CDR2 FYNNEI. The CDR3 is 13 amino acids. V gave up 6 bases and J gave up 8 bases; unmatched junction bases: 5.

A word on this clonotype: A much larger clone lies one base from this, so it may be a read error. The chain couples TRBV10-3 to TRBJ2-3; TRBD2 might be the D (5 bases). The CDR3 runs to 14 residues. The germline V gene has CDR1 ENHRY and CDR2 SYGVKD. The CDR3 coding sequence is TGTGCCACCAGTGAAGGGAGTACCGCAGATACGCAGTATTTT. Amino acids: CATSEGSTADTQYF.

A few counts support this clonotype. The chain links TRBV6-4 to TRBJ2-3, with TRBD2 matching over 16 bases. Germline values: CDR1 MRHNA, CDR2 SNTAGT. The CDR3 runs 20 residues. Trimming at V came to 10 bases and at J to 5 bases, leaving 21 bases not matched to a gene. CDR3 sequence: CANMDHLGTSGRAGGDTQYF. DNA of the CDR3: TGTGCCAACATGGATCACTTGGGGACTAGCGGGAGGGCCGGGGGAGATACGCAGTATTTT.

This clonotype was seen repeatedly, ten times or more. The rearrangement links TRBV5-1 to TRBJ2-1; 15 nucleotides agree with TRBD2. V shed 4 bases, J shed 0 bases, and the junction held 5 bases outside the gene matches. Germline assignment: CDR1 SGHRS and CDR2 YFSETQ. The CDR3 totals 18 residues. CDR3 protein: CASSPGLAGGGSYNEQFF. CDR3 nucleotide sequence: TGCGCCAGCAGCCCTGGACTAGCGGGGGGGGGCTCCTACAATGAGCAGTTCTTC.

This clonotype was counted at least ten times. The chain carries TRBV28 and TRBJ2-3; possible D gene TRBD2, 6 bases. V was clipped by 5 bases and J by 1 base, with 10 bases between them. The CDR3 runs to 14 residues. Per the germline V gene, CDR1 is MDHEN and CDR2 is SYDVKM. The CDR3 reads CASSRPGGTDTQYF. The CDR3 nucleotides are TGTGCCAGCAGTCGACCGGGGGGCACAGATACGCAGTATTTT.

Only a few counts were recorded for this clonotype. The V call is TRBV4-1, the J call TRBJ2-1; 7 nucleotides line up with TRBD2. The CDR3 consists of 14 residues. From germline, CDR1 is MGHRA and CDR2 YSYEKL. V shed 4 bases, J shed 9 bases, and the junction held 9 bases outside the gene matches. CDR3 protein: CASSPDWGGGEQFF. The CDR3, as DNA: TGCGCCAGCAGCCCGGACTGGGGGGGTGGTGAGCAGTTCTTC.

This clonotype showed up many times. V gene TRBV11-3 combines with J gene TRBJ2-1, with D possibly being TRBD2 (5 bases). Germline V gene lookup returns CDR1 SGHNT and CDR2 YENEEA. The ends were cut back, 1 base at V and 5 bases at J, with 9 bases in the middle. CDR3 length: 14 amino acids. CDR3: CASSLGRGNNEQFF. Written as DNA, the CDR3 is TGTGCCAGCAGCTTAGGACGAGGGAACAATGAGCAGTTCTTC.

The chain employs TRBV6-1 and TRBJ1-2, with D hard to call. Germline V gives CDR1 MNHNS, CDR2 SASEGT. This CDR3 has 11 amino acids. Trimming took 7 bases from V and 2 from J, leaving 5 bases between them. This chain's CDR3 is CASTHNYGYTF. The CDR3 bases are TGTGCCAGCACCCACAACTATGGCTACACCTTC.

The chain employs TRBV28 and TRBJ2-2; the match to TRBD2 covers 8 bases. Germline lookup yields CDR1 MDHEN and CDR2 SYDVKM. Trimming at V came to 4 bases and at J to 2 bases, leaving 3 bases not matched to a gene. CDR3 length equals 15 residues. The CDR3 DNA reads TGTGCCAGCAGTTCCGGACTAGCTAACACCGGGGAGCTGTTTTTT. It yields the protein CASSSGLANTGELFF.